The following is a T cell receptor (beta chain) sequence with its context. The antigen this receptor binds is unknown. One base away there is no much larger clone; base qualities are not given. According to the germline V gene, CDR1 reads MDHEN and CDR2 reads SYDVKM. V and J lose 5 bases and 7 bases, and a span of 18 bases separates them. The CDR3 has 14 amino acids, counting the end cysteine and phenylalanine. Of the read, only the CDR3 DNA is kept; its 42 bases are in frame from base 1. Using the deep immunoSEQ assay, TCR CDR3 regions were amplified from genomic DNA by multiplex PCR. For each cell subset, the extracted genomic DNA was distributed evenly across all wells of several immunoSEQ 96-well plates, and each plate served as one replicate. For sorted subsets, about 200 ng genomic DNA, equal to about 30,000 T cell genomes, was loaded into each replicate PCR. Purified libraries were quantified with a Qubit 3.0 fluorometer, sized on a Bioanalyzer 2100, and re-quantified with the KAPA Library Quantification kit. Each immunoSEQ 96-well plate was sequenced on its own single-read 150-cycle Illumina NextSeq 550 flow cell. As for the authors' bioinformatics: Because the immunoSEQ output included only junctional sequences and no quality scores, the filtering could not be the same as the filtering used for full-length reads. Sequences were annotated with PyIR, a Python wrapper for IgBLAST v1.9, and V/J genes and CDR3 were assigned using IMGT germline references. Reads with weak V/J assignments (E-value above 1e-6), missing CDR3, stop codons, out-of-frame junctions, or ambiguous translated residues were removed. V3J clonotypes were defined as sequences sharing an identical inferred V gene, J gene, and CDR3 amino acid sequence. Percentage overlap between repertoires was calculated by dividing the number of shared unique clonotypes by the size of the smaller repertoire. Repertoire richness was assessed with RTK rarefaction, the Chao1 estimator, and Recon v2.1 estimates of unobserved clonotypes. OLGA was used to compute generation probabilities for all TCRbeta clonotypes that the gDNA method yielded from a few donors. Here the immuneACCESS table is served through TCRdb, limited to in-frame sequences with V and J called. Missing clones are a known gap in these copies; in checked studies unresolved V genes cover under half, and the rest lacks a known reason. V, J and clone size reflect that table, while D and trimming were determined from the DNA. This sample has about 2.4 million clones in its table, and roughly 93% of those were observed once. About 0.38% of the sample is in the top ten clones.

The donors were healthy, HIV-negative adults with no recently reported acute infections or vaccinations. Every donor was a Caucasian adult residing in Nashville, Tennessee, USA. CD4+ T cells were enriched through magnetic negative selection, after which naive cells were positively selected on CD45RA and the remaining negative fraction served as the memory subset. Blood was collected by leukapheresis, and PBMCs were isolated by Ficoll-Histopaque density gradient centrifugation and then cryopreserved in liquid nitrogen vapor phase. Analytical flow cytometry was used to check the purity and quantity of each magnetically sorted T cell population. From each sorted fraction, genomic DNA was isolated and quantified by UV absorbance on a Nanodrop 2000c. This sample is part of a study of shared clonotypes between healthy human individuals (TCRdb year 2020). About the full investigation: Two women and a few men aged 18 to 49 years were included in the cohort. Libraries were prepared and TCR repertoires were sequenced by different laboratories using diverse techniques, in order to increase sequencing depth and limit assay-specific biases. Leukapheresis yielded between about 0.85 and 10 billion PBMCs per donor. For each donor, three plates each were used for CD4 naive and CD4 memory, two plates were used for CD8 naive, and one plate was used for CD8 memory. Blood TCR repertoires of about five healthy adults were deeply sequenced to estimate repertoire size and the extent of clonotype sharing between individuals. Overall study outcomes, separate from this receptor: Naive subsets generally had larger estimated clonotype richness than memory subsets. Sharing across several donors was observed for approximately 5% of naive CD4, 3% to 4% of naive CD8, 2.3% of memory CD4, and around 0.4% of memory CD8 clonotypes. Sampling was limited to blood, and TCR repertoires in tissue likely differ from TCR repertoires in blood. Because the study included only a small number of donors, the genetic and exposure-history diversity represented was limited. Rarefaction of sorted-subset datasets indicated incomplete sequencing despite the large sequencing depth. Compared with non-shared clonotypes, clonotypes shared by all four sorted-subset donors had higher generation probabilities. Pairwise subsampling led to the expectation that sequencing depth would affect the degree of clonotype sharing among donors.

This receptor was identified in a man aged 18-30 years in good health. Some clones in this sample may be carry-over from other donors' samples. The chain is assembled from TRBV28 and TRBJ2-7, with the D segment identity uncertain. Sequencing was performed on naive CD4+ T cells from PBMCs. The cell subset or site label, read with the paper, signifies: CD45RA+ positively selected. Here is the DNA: TGTGCCAGCAGTCCCCCCCAGCGTACGACAGAGCAGTACTTC. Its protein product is CASSPPQRTTEQYF.